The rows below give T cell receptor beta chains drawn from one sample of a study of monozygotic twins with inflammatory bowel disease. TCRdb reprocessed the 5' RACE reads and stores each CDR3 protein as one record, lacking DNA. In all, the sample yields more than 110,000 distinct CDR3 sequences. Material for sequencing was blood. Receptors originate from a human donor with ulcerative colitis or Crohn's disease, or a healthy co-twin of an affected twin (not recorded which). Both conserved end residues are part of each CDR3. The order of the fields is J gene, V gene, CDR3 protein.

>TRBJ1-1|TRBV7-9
CASSSLLPTAGDEAFF
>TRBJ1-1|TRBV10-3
CAISERIGEAFF
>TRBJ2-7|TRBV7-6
CASSLDFRSYEQYF
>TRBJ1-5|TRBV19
CASSYQGNQPQHF
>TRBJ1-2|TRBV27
CASSLSESAGGYGYTF
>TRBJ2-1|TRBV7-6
CASSRPDYNEQFF
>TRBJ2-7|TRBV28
CASSLGGLAAEQYF
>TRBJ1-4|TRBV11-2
CASSLDPGGWEKLFF
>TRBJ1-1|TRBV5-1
CASSRQALGANTEAFF
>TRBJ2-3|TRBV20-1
CSARDPTLAGPSTDTQYF
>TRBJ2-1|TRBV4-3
CASSQVEGPSRYNEQFF
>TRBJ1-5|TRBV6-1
CASSPDRSNQPQHF
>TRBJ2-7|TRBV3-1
CASSQGSQSSYEQYF
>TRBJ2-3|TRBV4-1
CASSQDLARGGMDTQYF
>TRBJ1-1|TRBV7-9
CASSLVSVPNTEAFF
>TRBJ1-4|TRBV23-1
CAAGGTNEKLFF
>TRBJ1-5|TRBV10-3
CAISGTRNSNQPQHF
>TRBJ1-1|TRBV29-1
CSVGPSTEAFF
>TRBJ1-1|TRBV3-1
CASSRVRETEAFF
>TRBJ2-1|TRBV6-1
CASSSTASGSDEQFF
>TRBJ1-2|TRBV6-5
CASSYGQGRYGYTF
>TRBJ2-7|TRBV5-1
CASSLVREATEQYF
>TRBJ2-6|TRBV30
CAWGGPGQSGANVLTF
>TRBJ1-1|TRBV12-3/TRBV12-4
CVSSFRGEMNTEAFF
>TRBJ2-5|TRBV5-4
CASSPGLAGETQYF
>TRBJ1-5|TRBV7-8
CASRTGTGGEVNQPQHF
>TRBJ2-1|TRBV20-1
CSAPRLAGRYNEQFF
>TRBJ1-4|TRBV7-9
CASSADGRNEKLFF
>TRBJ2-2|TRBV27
CASRVEPTYTGELFF
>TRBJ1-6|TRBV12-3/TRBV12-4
CASSLRGEGSPLHF
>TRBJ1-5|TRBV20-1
CSATEQGVSNQPQHF
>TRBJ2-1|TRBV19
CASSIYRASYNEQFF
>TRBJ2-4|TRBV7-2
CASSLAGQGGDIQYF
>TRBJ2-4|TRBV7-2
CASSLQGVTKNIQYF
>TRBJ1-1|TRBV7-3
CASSQDRNTEAFF
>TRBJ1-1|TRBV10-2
CASSDGVEAFF
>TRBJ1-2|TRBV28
CASSLYGAQNYGYTF
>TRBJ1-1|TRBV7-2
CASSPDRGLYTEAFF
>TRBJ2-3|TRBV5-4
CASSYSSGRTDTQYF
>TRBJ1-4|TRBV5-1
CASRQDHEKLFF
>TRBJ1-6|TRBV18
CASSTLHVGTPGVDSPLHF
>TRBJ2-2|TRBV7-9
CASSPYAQVGELFF
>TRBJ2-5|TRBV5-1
CASSFAGQEETQYF
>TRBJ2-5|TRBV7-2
CASSLRSGRYQETQYF
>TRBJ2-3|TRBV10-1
CASSETASGNTQYF
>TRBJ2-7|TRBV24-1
CATSRAGPTYEQYF
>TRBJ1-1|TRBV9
CASSDRQGMNTEAFF
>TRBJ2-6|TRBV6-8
CASRTSRDMVAGANVLTF
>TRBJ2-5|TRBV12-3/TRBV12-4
CASSFSGGETQYF
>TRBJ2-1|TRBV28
CASSSPDRLRGNEQFF
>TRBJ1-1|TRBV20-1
CSAREQANTEAFF
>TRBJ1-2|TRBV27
CASSLDRGRFGYTF
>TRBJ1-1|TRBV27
CASSPSMTGESEAFF
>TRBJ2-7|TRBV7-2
CASSSRTSGRYEQYF
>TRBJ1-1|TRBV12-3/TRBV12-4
CASRLMGNTEAFF
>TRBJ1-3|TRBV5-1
CASSRGRVSEGNTIYF
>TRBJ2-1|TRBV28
CASLFDKNEQFF